The present T cell receptor beta chain was sequenced within a study of blood T cell repertoires in COVID-19. Study-wide background: T cells, B-cell-depleted T cells, or PBMCs provided the cDNA or gDNA that served as material.

CDR1 and CDR2 (germline): KGHSH, LQKENI. V lost 1 base and J lost 0, with 10 bases in between. The CDR3 sequence is 16 residues long. As processed by the authors: Nucleated cell number was recorded as an estimate derived from reference gene primer amplification. Repertoires were generated with immunoSEQ multiplex PCR, while TCRdb's copy carries only in-frame clones and drops some. That table supplies the V and J calls and clone size; D and trimming were determined from the DNA. The data hold around 68,000 clones, with 85% to 90% observed a single time. The rearrangement links TRBV18 to TRBJ1-5, with D possibly being TRBD1 (6 bases). Material: peripheral blood. This TCR was recovered from a man in his fifties with acute or convalescent COVID-19. DNA for the CDR3: TGTGCCAGCTCACCACGACAGGTGGATAGCAATCAGCCCCAGCATTTT. It encodes CASSPRQVDSNQPQHF.